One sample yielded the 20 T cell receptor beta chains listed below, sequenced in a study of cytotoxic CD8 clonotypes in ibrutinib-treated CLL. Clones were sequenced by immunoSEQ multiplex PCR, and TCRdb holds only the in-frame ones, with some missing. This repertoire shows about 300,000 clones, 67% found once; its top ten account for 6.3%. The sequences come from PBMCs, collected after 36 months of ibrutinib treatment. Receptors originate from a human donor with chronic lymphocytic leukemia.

Here the CDR3 reads CASSLKAGGTDTQYF. The CDR3 region has the DNA TGCGCCAGCAGCTTGAAAGCGGGGGGCACAGATACGCAGTATTTT. This chain connects TRBV5-1 to TRBJ2-3; TRBD2 matches at 8 bases. V shed 1 base and J 1 base; nucleotides not matched to a gene: 2. This CDR3 region has 15 residues. Germline V gives CDR1 SGHRS, CDR2 YFSETQ.

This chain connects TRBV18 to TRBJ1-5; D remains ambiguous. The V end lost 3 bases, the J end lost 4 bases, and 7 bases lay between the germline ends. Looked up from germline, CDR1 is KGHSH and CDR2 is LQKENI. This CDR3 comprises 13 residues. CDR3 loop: CASSPTKNQPQHF. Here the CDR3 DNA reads TGTGCCAGCTCACCGACCAAAAATCAGCCCCAGCATTTT.

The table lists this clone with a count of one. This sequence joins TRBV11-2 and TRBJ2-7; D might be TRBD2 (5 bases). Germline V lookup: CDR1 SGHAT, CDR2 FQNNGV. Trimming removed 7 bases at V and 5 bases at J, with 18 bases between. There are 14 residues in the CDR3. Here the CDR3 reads CASNRRGELNEQYF. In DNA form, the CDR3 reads TGTGCCAGCAACCGCCGGGGTGAGCTAAACGAGCAGTACTTC.

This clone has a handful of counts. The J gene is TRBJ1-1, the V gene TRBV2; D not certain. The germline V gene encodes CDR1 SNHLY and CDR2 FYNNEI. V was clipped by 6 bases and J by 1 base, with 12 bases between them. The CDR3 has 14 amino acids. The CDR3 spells CASRVVNANTEAFF. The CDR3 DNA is TGTGCCAGCAGGGTAGTCAACGCGAACACTGAAGCTTTCTTT.

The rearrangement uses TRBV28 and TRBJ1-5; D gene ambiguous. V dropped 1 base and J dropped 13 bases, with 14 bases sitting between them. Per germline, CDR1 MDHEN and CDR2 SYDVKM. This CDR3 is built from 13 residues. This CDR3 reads CASSLLSPGSQHF. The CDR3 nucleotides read TGTGCCAGCAGTTTATTGTCCCCGGGATCGCAGCATTTT.

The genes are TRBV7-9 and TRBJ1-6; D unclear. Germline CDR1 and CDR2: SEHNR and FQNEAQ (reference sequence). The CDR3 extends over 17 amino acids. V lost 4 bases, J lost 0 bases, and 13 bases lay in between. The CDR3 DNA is TGTGCCAGCAGCTCCGGGCTCTTGAGCTCCTATAATTCACCCCTCCACTTT. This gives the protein CASSSGLLSSYNSPLHF.

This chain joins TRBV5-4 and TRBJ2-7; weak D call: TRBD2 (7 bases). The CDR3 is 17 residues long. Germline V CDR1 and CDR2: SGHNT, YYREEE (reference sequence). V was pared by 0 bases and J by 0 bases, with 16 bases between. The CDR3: CASSLEVRGLHSYEQYF. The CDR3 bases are TGTGCCAGCAGCTTGGAGGTGCGGGGGCTCCACTCCTACGAGCAGTACTTC.

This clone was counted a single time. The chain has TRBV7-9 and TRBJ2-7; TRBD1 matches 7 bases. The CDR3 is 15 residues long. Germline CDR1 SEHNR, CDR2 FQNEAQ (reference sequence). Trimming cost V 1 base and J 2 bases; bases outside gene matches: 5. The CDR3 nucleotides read TGTGCCAGCAGCTTAGTGGGGCAGGGGGCCTACGAGCAGTACTTC. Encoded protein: CASSLVGQGAYEQYF. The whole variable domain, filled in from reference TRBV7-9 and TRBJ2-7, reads DTGVSQNPRHKITKRGQNVTFRCDPISEHNRLYWYRQTLGQGPEFLTYFQNEAQLEKSRLLSDRFSAERPKGSFSTLEIQRTEQGDSAMYLCASSLVGQGAYEQYFGPGTRLTVT.

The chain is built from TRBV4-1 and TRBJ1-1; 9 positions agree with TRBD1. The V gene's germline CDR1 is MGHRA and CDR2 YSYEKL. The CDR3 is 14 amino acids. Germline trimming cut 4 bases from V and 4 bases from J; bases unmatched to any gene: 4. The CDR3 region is CASSPGTGLTEAFF. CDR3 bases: TGCGCCAGCAGCCCCGGGACAGGGCTCACTGAAGCTTTCTTT.

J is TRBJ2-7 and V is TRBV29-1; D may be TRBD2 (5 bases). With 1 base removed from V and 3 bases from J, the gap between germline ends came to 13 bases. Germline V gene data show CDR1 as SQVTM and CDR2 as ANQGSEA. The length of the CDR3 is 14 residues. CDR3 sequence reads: CSVEVEGSGYEQYF. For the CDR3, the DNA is TGCAGCGTTGAAGTTGAGGGATCGGGCTACGAGCAGTACTTC.

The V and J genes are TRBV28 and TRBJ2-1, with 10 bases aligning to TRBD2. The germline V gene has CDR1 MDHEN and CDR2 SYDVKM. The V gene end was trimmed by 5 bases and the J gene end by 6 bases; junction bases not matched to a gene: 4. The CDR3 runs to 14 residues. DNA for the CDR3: TGTGCCAGCAGTGGTCTAGCGGGAGTCAATGAGCAGTTCTTC. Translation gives CASSGLAGVNEQFF. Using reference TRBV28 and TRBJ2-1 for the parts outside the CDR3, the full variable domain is DVKVTQSSRYLVKRTGEKVFLECVQDMDHENMFWYRQDPGLGLRLIYFSYDVKMKEKGDIPEGYSVSREKKERFSLILESASTNQTSMYLCASSGLAGVNEQFFGPGTRLTVL.

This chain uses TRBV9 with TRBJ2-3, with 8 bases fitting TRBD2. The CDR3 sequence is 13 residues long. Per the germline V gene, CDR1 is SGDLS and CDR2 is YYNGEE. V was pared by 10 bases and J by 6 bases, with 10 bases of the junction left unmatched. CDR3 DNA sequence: TGTGCCTTCCACCGGGAGGGCCCTGATACGCAGTATTTT. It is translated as CAFHREGPDTQYF. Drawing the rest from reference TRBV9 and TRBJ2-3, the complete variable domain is DSGVTQTPKHLITATGQRVTLRCSPRSGDLSVYWYQQSLDQGLQFLIQYYNGEERAKGNILERFSAQQFPDLHSELNLSSLELGDSALYFCAFHREGPDTQYFGPGTRLTVL.

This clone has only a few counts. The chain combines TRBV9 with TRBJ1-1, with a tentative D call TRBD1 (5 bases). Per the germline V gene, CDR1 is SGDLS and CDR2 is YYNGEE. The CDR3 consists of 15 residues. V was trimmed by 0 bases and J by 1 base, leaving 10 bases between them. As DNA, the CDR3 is TGTGCCAGCAGCGTAGGCGCAGGGCAGAACACTGAAGCTTTCTTT. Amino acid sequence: CASSVGAGQNTEAFF.

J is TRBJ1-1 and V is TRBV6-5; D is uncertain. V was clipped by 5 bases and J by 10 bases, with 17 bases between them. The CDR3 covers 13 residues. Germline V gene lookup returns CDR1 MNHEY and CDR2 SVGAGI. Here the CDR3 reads CASSPFASGGAFF. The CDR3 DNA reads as TGTGCCAGCAGTCCTTTCGCGAGCGGTGGAGCTTTCTTT.

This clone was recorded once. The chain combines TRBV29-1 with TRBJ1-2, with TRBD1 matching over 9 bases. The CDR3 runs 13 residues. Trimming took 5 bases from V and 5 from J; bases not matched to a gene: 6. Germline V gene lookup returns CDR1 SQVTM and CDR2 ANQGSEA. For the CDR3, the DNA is TGCAGCGTTATGGACAGGGGCCCATATGGCTACACCTTC. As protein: CSVMDRGPYGYTF.

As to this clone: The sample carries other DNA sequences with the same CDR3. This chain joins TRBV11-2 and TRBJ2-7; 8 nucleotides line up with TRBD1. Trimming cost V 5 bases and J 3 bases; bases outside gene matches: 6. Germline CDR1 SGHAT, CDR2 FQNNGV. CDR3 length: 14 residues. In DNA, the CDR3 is TGTGCCAGCAGCCCCGGGACAGGCTTCTACGAGCAGTACTTC. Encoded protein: CASSPGTGFYEQYF.

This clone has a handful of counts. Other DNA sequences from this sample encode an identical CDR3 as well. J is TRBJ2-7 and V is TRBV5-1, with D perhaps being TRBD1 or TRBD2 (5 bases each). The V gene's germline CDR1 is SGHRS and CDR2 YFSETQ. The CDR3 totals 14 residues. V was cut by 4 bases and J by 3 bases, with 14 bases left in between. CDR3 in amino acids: CASSPGTGFYEQYF. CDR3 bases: TGCGCCAGCAGCCCAGGGACGGGATTCTACGAGCAGTACTTC.

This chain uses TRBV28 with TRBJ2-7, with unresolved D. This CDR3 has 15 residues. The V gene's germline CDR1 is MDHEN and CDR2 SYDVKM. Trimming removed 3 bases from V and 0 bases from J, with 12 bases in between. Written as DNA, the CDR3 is TGTGCCAGCAGTTTGTGGAGCCCAAGCTCCTACGAGCAGTACTTC. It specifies CASSLWSPSSYEQYF.

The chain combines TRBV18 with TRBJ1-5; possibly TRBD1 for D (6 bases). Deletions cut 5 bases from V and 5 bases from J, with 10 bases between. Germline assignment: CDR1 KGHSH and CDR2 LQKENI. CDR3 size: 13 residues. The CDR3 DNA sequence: TGTGCCAGCTCAACACAGGGAGATCAGCCCCAGCATTTT. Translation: CASSTQGDQPQHF.

The CDR3 region has the DNA TGCGCCAGCAGCCAAGATTCCCGGGCCCTCTACGAGCAGTACTTC. Translated, it gives CASSQDSRALYEQYF. The chain is built from TRBV4-1 and TRBJ2-7, with D uncertain. Germline assignment: CDR1 MGHRA and CDR2 YSYEKL. This CDR3 contains 15 residues. Trimming cost V 0 bases and J 3 bases, with 12 bases left between them.